The 24 T cell receptor beta chains given below trace back to one sample, sequenced in a study of cytomegalovirus exposure and HLA in healthy donors. Primers: 60 Vbeta forward and 13 Jbeta reverse. Sequencing used immunoSEQ multiplex PCR; TCRdb keeps in-frame clones, though not all of them. The sample yields some 160,000 clones, roughly 67% seen once. Sample: PBMCs. These receptors were taken from a woman under 30 in good health and CMV-seropositive.

The chain uses TRBV6-5 and TRBJ1-4, with 7 bases lining up with TRBD1. J gave up 2 bases and V 6 bases, and 3 bases lay outside the gene matches. CDR1 and CDR2 (germline): MNHEY, SVGAGI. The CDR3 is 14 amino acids. This CDR3 reads CASRSGQTNEKLFF. CDR3 bases: TGTGCCAGCAGATCGGGACAGACTAATGAAAAACTGTTTTTT.

This clone was seen a handful of times. V usage is TRBV9 and J usage is TRBJ2-1; 9 nucleotides match TRBD2. The CDR3 runs to 16 residues. Trimming removed 0 bases from V and 4 bases from J; junction bases left unmatched: 5. Germline V gives CDR1 SGDLS, CDR2 YYNGEE. CDR3 amino acids: CASSVGSGGLYNEQFF. In DNA form, the CDR3 reads TGTGCCAGCAGCGTAGGTAGCGGGGGACTATACAATGAGCAGTTCTTC.

There are a few counts of this clone. The J gene is TRBJ1-6, the V gene TRBV19, with 8 bases aligning to TRBD1. Germline loops: CDR1 LNHDA, CDR2 SQIVND (reference sequence). The junction had 5 bases not matched to a gene; V was cut back by 8 bases and J by 5 bases. CDR3 length: 14 residues. This CDR3 is CASRQGIDNSPLHF. The CDR3 DNA sequence: TGTGCCAGTCGACAGGGGATTGATAATTCACCCCTCCACTTT.

This clone was detected only a few times. The chain links TRBV19 to TRBJ1-5, with D tentatively TRBD1 (5 bases). The V end lost 5 bases, the J end lost 2 bases, and 19 bases lay between the germline ends. The CDR3 spans 17 residues. Germline CDR1 is LNHDA and CDR2 is SQIVND (reference sequence). CDR3 sequence reads: CASSPPGAFAGNQPQHF. For the CDR3, the DNA is TGTGCCAGTAGTCCCCCTGGGGCATTTGCGGGCAATCAGCCCCAGCATTTT.

J is TRBJ2-2 and V is TRBV5-6; D is ambiguous. Trimming stripped 2 bases from V and 8 bases from J, with 4 bases between. CDR1 and CDR2 from the germline V gene are SGHDT and YYEEEE. This CDR3 is built from 11 residues. DNA of the CDR3: TGTGCCAGCAGCTTCGGGGGGGAGCTGTTTTTT. This codes for CASSFGGELFF.

The V call is TRBV4-2, the J call TRBJ2-5, with TRBD2 identical over 12 bases. Germline CDR1 LGHNA, CDR2 YNFKEQ. V trimming: 0 bases; J trimming: 2 bases; junction bases outside the gene matches: 1. The CDR3 has 16 residues. Here the CDR3 reads CASSQELAGGQETQYF. CDR3 nucleotide sequence: TGTGCCAGCAGCCAAGAACTAGCGGGGGGTCAAGAGACCCAGTACTTC.

Only a few counts were recorded for this clone. CDR3 nucleotides: TGCGCCAGCAGCCAAGAAGTACAGGGGGCCTATGGCTACACCTTC. This translates into CASSQEVQGAYGYTF. The chain carries TRBV4-1 and TRBJ1-2; 9 nucleotides line up with TRBD1. The ends lost 0 bases at V and 4 bases at J; junction bases unmatched: 3. Germline V gene sequence: CDR1 MGHRA, CDR2 YSYEKL. The CDR3 is made up of 15 amino acids.

This clone was observed a handful of times. The V and J genes are TRBV6-5 and TRBJ2-7, with a tentative D call TRBD2 (7 bases). CDR1 is MNHEY and CDR2 is SVGAGI in the germline V gene. This CDR3 spans 15 amino acids. V shed 1 base and J shed 0 bases, with 10 bases lying between them. The CDR3 region is CASSYYRGASYEQYF. CDR3 bases: TGTGCCAGCAGTTACTATCGGGGGGCCTCCTACGAGCAGTACTTC.

This clone was seen more than once but under ten times. The chain uses TRBV19 and TRBJ1-1; TRBD1 agrees at 11 bases. The CDR3 is made up of 17 amino acids. The J segment lost 2 bases and the V segment lost 5 bases, leaving 10 bases of the junction unmatched. Germline V CDR1 and CDR2: LNHDA, SQIVND (reference sequence). The CDR3 coding sequence is TGTGCCAGTAGTCCTTGGACAGGGGGCGCGGGAAACACTGAAGCTTTCTTT. Protein sequence: CASSPWTGGAGNTEAFF.

V usage is TRBV2 and J usage is TRBJ1-2; a weak D match, TRBD1 (6 bases). Germline V gene data show CDR1 as SNHLY and CDR2 as FYNNEI. Trimming stripped 3 bases from V and 5 bases from J, with 22 bases between. The CDR3 length is 17 residues. The DNA of the CDR3 is TGTGCCAGCAGTGACTCCCGGGGGGGCAGGGGAGGTTATGGCTACACCTTC. The encoded protein is CASSDSRGGRGGYGYTF.

The CDR3 bases are TGTGCCAGCAGTTTATTCCCAGGGCAGTACGAGACCCAGTACTTC. Protein sequence: CASSLFPGQYETQYF. The chain employs TRBV27 and TRBJ2-5; D might be TRBD1 (5 bases). The CDR3 runs to 15 residues. V shed 1 base and J shed 5 bases, with 14 bases lying between them. Germline V gene lookup returns CDR1 MNHEY and CDR2 SMNVEV (reference sequence).

This clone was seen a handful of times. The CDR3 loop is CAWSPHRVVYEQYF. The CDR3 DNA reads TGTGCCTGGAGTCCCCACAGGGTGGTTTACGAGCAGTACTTC. The chain recombines TRBV30 with TRBJ2-7; weak D call: TRBD1 (6 bases). CDR3 length equals 14 residues. The V gene lost 2 bases and the J gene lost 4 bases, with 15 bases spanning the gap. The germline gives CDR1 GTSNPN, CDR2 SVGIG (reference sequence).

V usage is TRBV18 and J usage is TRBJ1-2; a weak D match, TRBD1 (5 bases). The CDR3 extends over 16 amino acids. Trimming took 1 base from V and 2 from J, leaving 14 bases between them. Germline CDR1 reads KGHSH; CDR2 reads LQKENI. Here the CDR3 DNA reads TGTGCCAGCTCACCACGGAGATCGGGGGAGAACTATGGCTACACCTTC. This codes for CASSPRRSGENYGYTF.

This clone was seen more than once but under ten times. Additional DNA sequences in this sample encode the identical CDR3. The chain carries TRBV30 and TRBJ1-3; D unresolved. The V end was cut by 3 bases, the J end by 2 bases, with 8 bases between. Germline CDR1 GTSNPN, CDR2 SVGIG (reference sequence). The CDR3 consists of 13 residues. This CDR3 reads CAWSSGAGNTIYF. In DNA form, the CDR3 reads TGTGCCTGGAGCTCAGGTGCTGGAAACACCATATATTTT.

This clone has a single count. The chain combines TRBV2 with TRBJ1-3; D call uncertain. The CDR3 has 14 residues. Germline CDR1 SNHLY, CDR2 FYNNEI. The CDR3 DNA is TGTGCGTCGGAGGGATCCACGGCCGGAAACACCATATATTTT. Residues: CASEGSTAGNTIYF.

The J gene is TRBJ1-6, the V gene TRBV5-1; 9 bases match TRBD1. The ends lost 4 bases at V and 14 bases at J; junction bases unmatched: 13. The CDR3 has 15 amino acids. Germline V gives CDR1 SGHRS, CDR2 YFSETQ. As DNA, the CDR3 is TGCGCCAGCAGCCGATTAGGACAGGGGATACAAGCCCTCCACTTT. Translation: CASSRLGQGIQALHF.

The rearrangement uses TRBV9 and TRBJ2-2; 10 positions agree with TRBD1. The CDR3 loop spans 16 amino acids. Per the germline V gene, CDR1 is SGDLS and CDR2 is YYNGEE. Trimming cost V 2 bases and J 0 bases; bases outside gene matches: 1. The CDR3 bases are TGTGCCAGCAGCGTTGGGACAGGGGCGAACACCGGGGAGCTGTTTTTT. This translates into CASSVGTGANTGELFF.

This chain connects TRBV5-5 to TRBJ1-4; no reliable D call. The CDR3 is 14 residues long. V dropped 0 bases and J dropped 5 bases, with 8 bases sitting between them. Germline V CDR1 and CDR2: SGHKS, YYEKEE (reference sequence). The CDR3 sequence is CASSLAVANEKLFF. In DNA, the CDR3 is TGTGCCAGCAGCTTGGCGGTAGCGAATGAAAAACTGTTTTTT.

This sequence joins TRBV25-1 and TRBJ2-5; the D gene is possibly TRBD2 (6 bases). CDR3 size: 13 residues. Germline values: CDR1 MGHDK, CDR2 SYGVNS. The ends were cut back, 5 bases at V and 5 bases at J, with 12 bases in the middle. CDR3 coding DNA: TGTGCCAGCAGTCGGGGGTCTGGGGAGACCCAGTACTTC. The encoded protein is CASSRGSGETQYF.

This chain joins TRBV5-6 and TRBJ1-6, with D possibly TRBD1 on 5 matching bases. The V end lost 3 bases, the J end lost 10 bases, and 11 bases lay between the germline ends. This CDR3 has 13 residues. The germline V gene has CDR1 SGHDT and CDR2 YYEEEE. Here the CDR3 reads CASSWGGGSPLHF. CDR3 sequence (DNA): TGTGCCAGCAGCTGGGGGGGTGGGTCACCCCTCCACTTT. Supplemented by reference TRBV5-6 and TRBJ1-6, the full variable domain reads DAGVTQSPTHLIKTRGQQVTLRCSPKSGHDTVSWYQQALGQGPQFIFQYYEEEERQRGNFPDRFSGHQFPNYSSELNVNALLLGDSALYLCASSWGGGSPLHFGNGTRLTVT.

A few counts support this clone. The rearrangement uses TRBV15 and TRBJ2-5, with 9 bases fitting TRBD2. The V segment lost 1 base and the J segment 4 bases; nucleotides outside the gene matches: 4. This CDR3 has 15 residues. The germline V gene encodes CDR1 LNHNV and CDR2 YYDKDF (reference sequence). In nucleotides, the CDR3 is TGTGCCACCAGCAGAGGCGGGGGGGCGGGAGAGACCCAGTACTTC. As protein: CATSRGGGAGETQYF.

This clone was observed a few times. The chain joins TRBV6-5 to TRBJ1-6; TRBD1 is a possible D gene (5 bases). Germline values: CDR1 MNHEY, CDR2 SVGAGI. The germline V and J ends were trimmed by 2 bases and 4 bases, with 6 bases remaining between them. This CDR3 region has 14 residues. CDR3 in amino acids: CASSYRGYNSPLHF. The CDR3 DNA is TGTGCCAGCAGTTACCGGGGGTATAATTCACCCCTCCACTTT.

In its sample, this clone was seen a few times. The sample has other DNA sequences that encode this CDR3 too. The V and J genes are TRBV30 and TRBJ1-6; TRBD1 matches 7 bases. CDR1 is GTSNPN, CDR2 SVGIG, per germline (reference sequence). The CDR3 spans 13 residues. V lost 0 bases and J lost 7; bases outside the gene matches: 0. In nucleotides, the CDR3 is TGTGCCTGGAGTGTACAGGGGAATTCACCCCTCCACTTT. This codes for CAWSVQGNSPLHF.

The gene calls are TRBV5-4 and TRBJ2-7; D gene unclear. From germline, CDR1 is SGHNT and CDR2 YYREEE (reference sequence). V was trimmed by 0 bases and J by 3 bases, leaving 13 bases between them. CDR3 length: 15 amino acids. This CDR3 reads CASSLANGPRYEQYF. CDR3 in DNA: TGTGCCAGCAGCTTGGCCAATGGGCCGCGCTACGAGCAGTACTTC.